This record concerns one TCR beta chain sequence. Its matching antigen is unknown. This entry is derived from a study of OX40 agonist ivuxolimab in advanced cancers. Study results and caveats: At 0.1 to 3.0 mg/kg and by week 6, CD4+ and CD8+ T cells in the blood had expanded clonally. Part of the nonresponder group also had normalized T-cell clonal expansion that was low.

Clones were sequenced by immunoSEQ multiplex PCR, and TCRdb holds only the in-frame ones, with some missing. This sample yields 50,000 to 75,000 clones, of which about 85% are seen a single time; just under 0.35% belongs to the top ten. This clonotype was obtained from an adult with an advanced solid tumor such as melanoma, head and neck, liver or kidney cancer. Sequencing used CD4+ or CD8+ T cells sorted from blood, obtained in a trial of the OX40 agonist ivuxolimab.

The CDR3 protein is CASRTPLLHTQYF. CDR3 DNA sequence: TGTGCCAGCAGGACACCACTCCTTCATACGCAGTATTTT. The chain joins TRBV6-5 to TRBJ2-3; D not certain. V was pared by 6 bases and J by 7 bases, with 14 bases between. The CDR3 runs 13 residues. The germline CDR1 and CDR2 sequences are MNHEY and SVGAGI.